This T cell receptor beta chain was recorded in a study of OX40 agonist ivuxolimab in advanced cancers. Germline trimming cut 6 bases from V and 1 base from J; bases unmatched to any gene: 2. Per the germline V gene, CDR1 is MNHNY and CDR2 is SVGAGI (reference sequence). This CDR3 is built from 14 residues. The repertoire was sequenced with immunoSEQ multiplex PCR; TCRdb's copy has only in-frame clones and lacks some. The sample has under 50,000 clones; 60% to 80% are singletons. This receptor was taken from an adult with an advanced solid tumor such as melanoma, head and neck, liver or kidney cancer. The chain is built from TRBV6-6 and TRBJ2-7; TRBD2 matches at 11 bases. The material was CD4+ or CD8+ T cells sorted from blood, obtained in a trial of the OX40 agonist ivuxolimab. This CDR3 reads CASRRLAGSYEQYF. The CDR3 bases are TGTGCCAGCAGGAGACTAGCGGGGTCCTACGAGCAGTACTTC.